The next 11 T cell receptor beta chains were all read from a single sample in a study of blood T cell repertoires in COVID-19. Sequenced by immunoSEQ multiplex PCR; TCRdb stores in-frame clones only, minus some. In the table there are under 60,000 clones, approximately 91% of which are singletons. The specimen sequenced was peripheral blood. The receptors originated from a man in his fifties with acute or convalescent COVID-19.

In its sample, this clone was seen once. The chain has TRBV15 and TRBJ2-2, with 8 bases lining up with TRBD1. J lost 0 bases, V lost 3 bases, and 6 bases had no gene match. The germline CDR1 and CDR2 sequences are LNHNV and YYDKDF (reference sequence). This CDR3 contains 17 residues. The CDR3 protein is CATSRYLGQANTGELFF. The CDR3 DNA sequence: TGTGCCACCAGCAGGTACCTGGGACAGGCGAACACCGGGGAGCTGTTTTTT.

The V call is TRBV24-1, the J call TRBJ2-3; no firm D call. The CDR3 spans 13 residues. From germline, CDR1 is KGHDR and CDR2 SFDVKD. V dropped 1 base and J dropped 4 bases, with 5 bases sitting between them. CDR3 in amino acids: CATSDFSADTQYF. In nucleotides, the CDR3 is TGTGCCACCAGTGATTTTTCGGCAGATACGCAGTATTTT.

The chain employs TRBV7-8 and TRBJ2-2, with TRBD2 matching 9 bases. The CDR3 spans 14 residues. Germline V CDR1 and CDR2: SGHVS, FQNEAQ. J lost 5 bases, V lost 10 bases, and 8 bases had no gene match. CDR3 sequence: CAIGVLAGTGELFF. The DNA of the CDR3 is TGTGCCATTGGCGTTCTAGCGGGGACCGGGGAGCTGTTTTTT.

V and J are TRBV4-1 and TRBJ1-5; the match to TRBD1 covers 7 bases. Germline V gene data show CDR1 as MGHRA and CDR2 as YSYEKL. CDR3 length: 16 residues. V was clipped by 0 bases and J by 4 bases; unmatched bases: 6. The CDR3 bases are TGCGCCAGCAGCCAAGAAACAGGGGCGAAAAATCAGCCCCAGCATTTT. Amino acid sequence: CASSQETGAKNQPQHF.

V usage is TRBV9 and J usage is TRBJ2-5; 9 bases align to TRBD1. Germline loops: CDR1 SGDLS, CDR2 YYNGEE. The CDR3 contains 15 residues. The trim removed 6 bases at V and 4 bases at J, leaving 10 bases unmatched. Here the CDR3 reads CASTLTGGTRETQYF. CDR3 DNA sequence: TGTGCCAGCACCTTGACAGGGGGAACACGAGAGACCCAGTACTTC. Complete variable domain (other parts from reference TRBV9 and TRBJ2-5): DSGVTQTPKHLITATGQRVTLRCSPRSGDLSVYWYQQSLDQGLQFLIQYYNGEERAKGNILERFSAQQFPDLHSELNLSSLELGDSALYFCASTLTGGTRETQYFGPGTRLLVL.

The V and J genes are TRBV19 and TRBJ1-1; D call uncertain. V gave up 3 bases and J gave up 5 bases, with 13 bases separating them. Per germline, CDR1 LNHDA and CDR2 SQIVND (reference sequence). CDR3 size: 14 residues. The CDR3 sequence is CASSMGTSKTEAFF. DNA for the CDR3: TGTGCCAGTAGTATGGGCACCTCGAAGACTGAAGCTTTCTTT.

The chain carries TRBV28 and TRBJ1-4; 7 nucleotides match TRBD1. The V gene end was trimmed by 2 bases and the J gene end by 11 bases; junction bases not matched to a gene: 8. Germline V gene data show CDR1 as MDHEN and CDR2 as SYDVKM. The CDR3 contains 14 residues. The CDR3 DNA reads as TGTGCCAGCAGTTTAAGGGGGACAGCCGGGAAACTGTTTTTT. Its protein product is CASSLRGTAGKLFF.

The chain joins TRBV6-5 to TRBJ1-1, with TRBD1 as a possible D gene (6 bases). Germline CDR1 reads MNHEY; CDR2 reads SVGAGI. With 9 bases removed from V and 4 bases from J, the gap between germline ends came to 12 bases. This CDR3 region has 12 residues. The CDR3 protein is CASGGGPTEAFF. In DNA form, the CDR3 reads TGTGCCAGTGGGGGGGGGCCCACTGAAGCTTTCTTT.

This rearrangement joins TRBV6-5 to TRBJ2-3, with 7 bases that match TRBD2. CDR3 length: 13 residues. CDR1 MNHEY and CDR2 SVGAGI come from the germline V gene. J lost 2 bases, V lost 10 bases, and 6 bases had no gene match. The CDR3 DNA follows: TGTGCCACCACCGGGACTATCACAGATACGCAGTATTTT. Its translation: CATTGTITDTQYF.

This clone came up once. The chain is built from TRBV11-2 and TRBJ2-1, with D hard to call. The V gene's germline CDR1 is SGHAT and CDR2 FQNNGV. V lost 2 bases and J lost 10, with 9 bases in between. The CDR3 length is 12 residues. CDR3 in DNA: TGTGCCAGCAGCTTAACTGAGAGGGAGCAGTTCTTC. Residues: CASSLTEREQFF.

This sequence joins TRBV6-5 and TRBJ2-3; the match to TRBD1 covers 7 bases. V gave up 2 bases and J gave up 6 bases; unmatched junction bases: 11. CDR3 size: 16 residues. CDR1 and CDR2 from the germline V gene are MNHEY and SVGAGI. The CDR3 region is CASSYGFTGAGDTQYF. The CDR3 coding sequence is TGTGCCAGCAGTTACGGGTTTACAGGGGCAGGGGATACGCAGTATTTT.